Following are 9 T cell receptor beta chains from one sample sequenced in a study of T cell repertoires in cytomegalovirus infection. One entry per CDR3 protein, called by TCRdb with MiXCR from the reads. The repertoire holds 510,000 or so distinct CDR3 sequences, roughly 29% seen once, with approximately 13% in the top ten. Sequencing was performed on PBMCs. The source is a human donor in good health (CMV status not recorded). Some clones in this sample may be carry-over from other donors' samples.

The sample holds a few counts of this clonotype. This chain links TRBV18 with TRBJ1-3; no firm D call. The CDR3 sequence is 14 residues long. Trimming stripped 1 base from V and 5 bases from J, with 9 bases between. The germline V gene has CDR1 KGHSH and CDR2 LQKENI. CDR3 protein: CASSPREDRNTIYF. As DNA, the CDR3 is TGTGCCAGCTCACCACGAGAGGACCGAAACACCATATATTTT.

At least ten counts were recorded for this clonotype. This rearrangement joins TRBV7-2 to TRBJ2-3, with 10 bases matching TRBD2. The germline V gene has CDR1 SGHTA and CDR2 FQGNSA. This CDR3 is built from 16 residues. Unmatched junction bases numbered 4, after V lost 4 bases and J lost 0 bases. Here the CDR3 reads CASSSRLAGSTDTQYF. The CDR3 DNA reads TGTGCCAGCAGCTCCCGACTAGCGGGTAGCACAGATACGCAGTATTTT.

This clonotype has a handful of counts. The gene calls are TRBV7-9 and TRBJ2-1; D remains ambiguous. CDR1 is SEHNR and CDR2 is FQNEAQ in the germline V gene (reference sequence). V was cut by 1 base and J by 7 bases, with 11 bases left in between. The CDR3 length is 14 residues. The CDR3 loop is CASSLELSRNEQFF. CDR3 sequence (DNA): TGTGCCAGCAGCTTAGAATTATCGAGGAATGAGCAGTTCTTC.

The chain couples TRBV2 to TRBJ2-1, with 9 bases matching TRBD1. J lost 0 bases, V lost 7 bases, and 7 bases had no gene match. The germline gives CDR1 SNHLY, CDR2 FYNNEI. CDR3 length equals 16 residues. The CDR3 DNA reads TGTGCCAGCATAACCGGGACAGGGATCTCCTACAATGAGCAGTTCTTC. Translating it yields CASITGTGISYNEQFF. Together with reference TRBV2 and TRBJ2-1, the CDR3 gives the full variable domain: EPEVTQTPSHQVTQMGQEVILRCVPISNHLYFYWYRQILGQKVEFLVSFYNNEISEKSEIFDDQFSVERPDGSNFTLKIRSTKLEDSAMYFCASITGTGISYNEQFFGPGTRLTVL.

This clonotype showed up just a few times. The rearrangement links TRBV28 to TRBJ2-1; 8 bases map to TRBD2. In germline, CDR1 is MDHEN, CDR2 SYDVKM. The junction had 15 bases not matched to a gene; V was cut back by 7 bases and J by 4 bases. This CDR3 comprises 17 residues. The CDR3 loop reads CASTDRVGSGTYNEQFF. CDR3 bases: TGTGCCAGCACCGACCGGGTGGGTAGCGGGACATACAATGAGCAGTTCTTC.

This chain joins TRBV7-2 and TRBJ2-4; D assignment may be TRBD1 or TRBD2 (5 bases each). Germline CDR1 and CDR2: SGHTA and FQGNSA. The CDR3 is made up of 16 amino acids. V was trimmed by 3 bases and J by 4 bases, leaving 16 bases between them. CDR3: CASSLGRQAAKNIQYF. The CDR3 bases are TGTGCCAGCAGCTTGGGGCGACAAGCGGCTAAAAACATTCAGTACTTC.

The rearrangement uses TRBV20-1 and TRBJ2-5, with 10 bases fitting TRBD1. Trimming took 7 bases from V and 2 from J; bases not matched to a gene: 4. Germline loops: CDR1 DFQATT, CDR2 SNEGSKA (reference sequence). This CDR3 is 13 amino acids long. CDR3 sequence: CSGRQGAQETQYF. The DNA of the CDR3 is TGCAGTGGGAGACAGGGGGCGCAAGAGACCCAGTACTTC.

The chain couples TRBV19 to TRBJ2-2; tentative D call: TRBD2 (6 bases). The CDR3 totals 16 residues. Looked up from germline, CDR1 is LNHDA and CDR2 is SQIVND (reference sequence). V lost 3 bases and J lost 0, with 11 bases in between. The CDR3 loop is CASSMFGGTNTGELFF. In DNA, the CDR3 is TGTGCCAGTAGTATGTTTGGGGGGACGAACACCGGGGAGCTGTTTTTT.

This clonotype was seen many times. The CDR3 is CASSLVGGVGDEQFF. CDR3 nucleotides: TGTGCCAGCAGCTTAGTGGGCGGCGTTGGCGATGAGCAGTTCTTC. The rearrangement links TRBV7-2 to TRBJ2-1, with D uncertain. Germline V gene data show CDR1 as SGHTA and CDR2 as FQGNSA. The ends were cut back, 1 base at V and 8 bases at J, with 15 bases in the middle. This CDR3 spans 15 amino acids.